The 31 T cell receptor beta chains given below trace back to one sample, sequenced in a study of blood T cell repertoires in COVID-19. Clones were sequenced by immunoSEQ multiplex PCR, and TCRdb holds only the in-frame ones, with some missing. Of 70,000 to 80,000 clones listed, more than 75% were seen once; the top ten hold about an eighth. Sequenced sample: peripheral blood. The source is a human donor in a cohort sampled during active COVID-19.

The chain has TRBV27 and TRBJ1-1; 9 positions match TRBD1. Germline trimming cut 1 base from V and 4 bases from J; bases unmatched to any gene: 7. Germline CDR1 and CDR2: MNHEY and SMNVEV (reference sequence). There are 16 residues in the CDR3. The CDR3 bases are TGTGCCAGCAGTTTATTACATCCGGGACAGGGCACTGAAGCTTTCTTT. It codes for CASSLLHPGQGTEAFF.

The CDR3 reads CAWGGQINEKLFF. CDR3 DNA: TGTGCCTGGGGGGGACAGATAAATGAAAAACTGTTTTTT. V and J are TRBV30 and TRBJ1-4, with 7 bases matching TRBD1. The germline gives CDR1 GTSNPN, CDR2 SVGIG (reference sequence). CDR3 length: 13 residues. Trimming took 5 bases from V and 5 from J; bases not matched to a gene: 5. Full variable domain (rest looked up from reference TRBV30 and TRBJ1-4): SQTIHQWPATLVQPVGSPLSLECTVEGTSNPNLYWYRQAAGRGLQLLFYSVGIGQISSEVPQNLSASRPQDRQFILSSKKLLLSDSGFYLCAWGGQINEKLFFGSGTQLSVL.

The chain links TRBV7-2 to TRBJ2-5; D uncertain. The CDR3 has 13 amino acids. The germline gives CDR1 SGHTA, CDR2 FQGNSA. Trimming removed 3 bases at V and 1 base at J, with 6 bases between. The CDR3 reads CASSFSVQETQYF. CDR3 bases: TGTGCCAGCAGCTTCTCGGTCCAAGAGACCCAGTACTTC.

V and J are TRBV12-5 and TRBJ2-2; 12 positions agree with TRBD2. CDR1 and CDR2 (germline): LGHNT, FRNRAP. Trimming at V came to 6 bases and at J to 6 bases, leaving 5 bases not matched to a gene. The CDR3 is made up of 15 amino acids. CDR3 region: CASGASGRASGELFF. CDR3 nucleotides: TGTGCTAGTGGGGCTAGCGGGAGGGCCTCCGGGGAGCTGTTTTTT.

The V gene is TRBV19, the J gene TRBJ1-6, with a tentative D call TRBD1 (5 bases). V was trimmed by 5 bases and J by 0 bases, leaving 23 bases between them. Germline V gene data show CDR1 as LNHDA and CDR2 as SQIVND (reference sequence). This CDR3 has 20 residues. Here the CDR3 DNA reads TGTGCCAGTAGTCCCTATCTCCTGGGCAGGACATCCTCCTATAATTCACCCCTCCACTTT. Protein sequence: CASSPYLLGRTSSYNSPLHF. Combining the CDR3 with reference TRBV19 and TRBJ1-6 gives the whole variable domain DGGITQSPKYLFRKEGQNVTLSCEQNLNHDAMYWYRQDPGQGLRLIYYSQIVNDFQKGDIAEGYSVSREKKESFPLTVTSAQKNPTAFYLCASSPYLLGRTSSYNSPLHFGNGTRLTVT.

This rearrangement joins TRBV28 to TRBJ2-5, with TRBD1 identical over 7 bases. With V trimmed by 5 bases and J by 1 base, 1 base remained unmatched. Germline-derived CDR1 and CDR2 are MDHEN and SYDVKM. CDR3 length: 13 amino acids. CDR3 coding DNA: TGTGCCAGCAGTGGGACAGCCCAAGAGACCCAGTACTTC. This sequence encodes CASSGTAQETQYF.

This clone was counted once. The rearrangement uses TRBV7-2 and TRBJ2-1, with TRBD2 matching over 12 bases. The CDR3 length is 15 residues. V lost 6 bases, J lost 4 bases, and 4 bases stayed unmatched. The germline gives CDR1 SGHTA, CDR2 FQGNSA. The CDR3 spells CASRSGLAGYNEQFF. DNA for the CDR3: TGTGCCAGCAGATCGGGACTAGCGGGTTACAATGAGCAGTTCTTC.

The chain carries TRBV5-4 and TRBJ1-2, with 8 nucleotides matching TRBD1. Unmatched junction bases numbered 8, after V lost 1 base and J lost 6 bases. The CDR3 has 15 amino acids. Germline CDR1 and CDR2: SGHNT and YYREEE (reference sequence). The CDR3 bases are TGTGCCAGCAGCTTGTACGACAGGGGCTGGAATGGCTACACCTTC. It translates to CASSLYDRGWNGYTF.

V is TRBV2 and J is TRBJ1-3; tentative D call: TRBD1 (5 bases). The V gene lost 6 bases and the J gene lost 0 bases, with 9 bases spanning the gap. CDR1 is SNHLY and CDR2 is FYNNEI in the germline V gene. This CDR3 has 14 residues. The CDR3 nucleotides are TGTGCCAGCAGCCGACAGACCTCTGGAAACACCATATATTTT. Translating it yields CASSRQTSGNTIYF.

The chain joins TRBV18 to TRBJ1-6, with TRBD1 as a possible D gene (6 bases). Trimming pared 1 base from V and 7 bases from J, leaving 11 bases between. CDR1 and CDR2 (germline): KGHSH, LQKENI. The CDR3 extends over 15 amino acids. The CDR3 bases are TGTGCCAGCTCACCACAAGATCAGGGGAATTCACCCCTCCACTTT. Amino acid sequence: CASSPQDQGNSPLHF.

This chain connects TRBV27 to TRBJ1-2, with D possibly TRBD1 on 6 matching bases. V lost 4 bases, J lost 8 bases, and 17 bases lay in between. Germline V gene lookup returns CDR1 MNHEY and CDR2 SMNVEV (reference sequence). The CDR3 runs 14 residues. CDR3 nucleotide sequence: TGTGCCAGCAGTTCCCAATTTGGGGGCATGGGCTACACCTTC. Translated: CASSSQFGGMGYTF.

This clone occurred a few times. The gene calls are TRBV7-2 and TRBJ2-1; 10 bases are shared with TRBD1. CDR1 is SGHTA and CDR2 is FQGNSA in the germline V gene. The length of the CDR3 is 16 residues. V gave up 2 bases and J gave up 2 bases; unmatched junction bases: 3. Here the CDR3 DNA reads TGTGCCAGCAGCTTAACCGGGACAGGGGCCTACAATGAGCAGTTCTTC. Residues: CASSLTGTGAYNEQFF.

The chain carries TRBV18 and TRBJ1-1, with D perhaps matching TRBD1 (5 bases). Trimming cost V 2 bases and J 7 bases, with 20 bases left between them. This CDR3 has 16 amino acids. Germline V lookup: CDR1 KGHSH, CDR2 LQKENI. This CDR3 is CASSPAKLSGGGEAFF. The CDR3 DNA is TGTGCCAGCTCACCAGCGAAATTGTCGGGGGGAGGTGAAGCTTTCTTT.

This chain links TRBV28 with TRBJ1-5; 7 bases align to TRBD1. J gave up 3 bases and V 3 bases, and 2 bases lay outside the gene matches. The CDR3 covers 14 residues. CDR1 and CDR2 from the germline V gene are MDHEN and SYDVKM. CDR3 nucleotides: TGTGCCAGCAGTTTGACAGGGCCCAATCAGCCCCAGCATTTT. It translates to CASSLTGPNQPQHF.

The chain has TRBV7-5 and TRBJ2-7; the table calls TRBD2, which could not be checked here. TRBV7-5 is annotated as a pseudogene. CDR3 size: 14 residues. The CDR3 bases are TGTGCCAGAAGCCGAGGTAGCGGGACCTACGAGCAGTACGTC. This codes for CARSRGSGTYEQYV.

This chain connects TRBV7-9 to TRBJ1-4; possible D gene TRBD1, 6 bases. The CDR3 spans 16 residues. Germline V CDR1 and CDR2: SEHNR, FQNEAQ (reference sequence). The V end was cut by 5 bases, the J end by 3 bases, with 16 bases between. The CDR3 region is CASSRPRGRANEKLFF. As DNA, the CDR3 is TGTGCCAGCAGCCGACCCAGGGGCCGGGCTAATGAAAAACTGTTTTTT.

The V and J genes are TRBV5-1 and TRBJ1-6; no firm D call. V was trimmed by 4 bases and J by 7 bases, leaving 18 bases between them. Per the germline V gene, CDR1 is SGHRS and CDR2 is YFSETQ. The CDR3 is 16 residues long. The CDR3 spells CASSRAGIPGNSPLHF. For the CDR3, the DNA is TGCGCCAGCAGCAGGGCAGGCATCCCGGGGAATTCACCCCTCCACTTT.

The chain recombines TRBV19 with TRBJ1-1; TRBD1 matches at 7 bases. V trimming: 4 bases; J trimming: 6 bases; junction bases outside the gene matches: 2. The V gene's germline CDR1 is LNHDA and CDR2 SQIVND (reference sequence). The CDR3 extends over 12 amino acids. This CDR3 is CASSRGQAEAFF. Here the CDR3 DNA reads TGTGCCAGTAGTAGAGGACAGGCTGAAGCTTTCTTT.

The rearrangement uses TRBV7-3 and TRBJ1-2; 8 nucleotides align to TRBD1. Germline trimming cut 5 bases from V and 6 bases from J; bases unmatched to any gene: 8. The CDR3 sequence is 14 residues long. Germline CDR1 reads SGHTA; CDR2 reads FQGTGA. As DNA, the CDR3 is TGTGCCAGCAGCGCCTCAGGGGGCACCAATGGCTACACCTTC. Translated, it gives CASSASGGTNGYTF. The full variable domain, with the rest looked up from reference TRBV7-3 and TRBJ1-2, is GAGVSQTPSNKVTEKGKYVELRCDPISGHTALYWYRQSLGQGPEFLIYFQGTGAADDSGLPNDRFFAVRPEGSVSTLKIQRTERGDSAVYLCASSASGGTNGYTFGSGTRLTVV.

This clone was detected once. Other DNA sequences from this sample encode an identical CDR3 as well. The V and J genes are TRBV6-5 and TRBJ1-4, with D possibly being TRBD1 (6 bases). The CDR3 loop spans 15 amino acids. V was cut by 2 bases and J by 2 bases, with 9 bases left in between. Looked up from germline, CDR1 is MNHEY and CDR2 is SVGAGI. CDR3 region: CASSYRGATNEKLFF. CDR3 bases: TGTGCCAGCAGTTACCGGGGGGCCACTAATGAAAAACTGTTTTTT.

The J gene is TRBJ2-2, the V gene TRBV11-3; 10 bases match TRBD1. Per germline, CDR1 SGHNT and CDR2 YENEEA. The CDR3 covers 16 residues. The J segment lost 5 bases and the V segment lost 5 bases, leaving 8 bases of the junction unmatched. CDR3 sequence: CASSPRTGGRTGELFF. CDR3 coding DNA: TGTGCCAGCAGCCCCCGGACAGGGGGTCGAACCGGGGAGCTGTTTTTT.

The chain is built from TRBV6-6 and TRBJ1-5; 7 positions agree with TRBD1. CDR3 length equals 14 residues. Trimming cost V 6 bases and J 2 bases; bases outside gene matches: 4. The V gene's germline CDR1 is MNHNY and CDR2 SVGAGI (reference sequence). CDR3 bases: TGTGCCAGCAGGACAGGGACAGGCAATCAGCCCCAGCATTTT. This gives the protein CASRTGTGNQPQHF.

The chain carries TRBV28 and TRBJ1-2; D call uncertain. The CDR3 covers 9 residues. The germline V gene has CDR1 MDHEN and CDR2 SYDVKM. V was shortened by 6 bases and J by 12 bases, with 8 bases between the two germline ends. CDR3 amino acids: CASSAVDTF. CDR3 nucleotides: TGTGCCAGCAGCGCAGTGGACACCTTC.

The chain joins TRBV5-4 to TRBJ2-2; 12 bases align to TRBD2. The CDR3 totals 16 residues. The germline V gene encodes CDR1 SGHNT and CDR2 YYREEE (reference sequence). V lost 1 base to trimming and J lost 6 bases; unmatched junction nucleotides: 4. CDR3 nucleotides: TGTGCCAGCAGCTTGCAAGGACTAGCGGGACCCGGGGAGCTGTTTTTT. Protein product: CASSLQGLAGPGELFF.

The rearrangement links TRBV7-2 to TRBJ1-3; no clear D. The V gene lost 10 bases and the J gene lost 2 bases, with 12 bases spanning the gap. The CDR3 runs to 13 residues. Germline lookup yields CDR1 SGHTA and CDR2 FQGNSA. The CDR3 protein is CATTLSPGNTIYF. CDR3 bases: TGTGCCACCACCCTAAGCCCTGGAAACACCATATATTTT.

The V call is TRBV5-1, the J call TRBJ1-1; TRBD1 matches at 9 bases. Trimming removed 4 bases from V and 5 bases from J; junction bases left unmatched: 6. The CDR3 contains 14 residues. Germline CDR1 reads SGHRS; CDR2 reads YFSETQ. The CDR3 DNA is TGCGCCAGCAGCCGGACAGGGGTTACGACTGAAGCTTTCTTT. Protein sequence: CASSRTGVTTEAFF.

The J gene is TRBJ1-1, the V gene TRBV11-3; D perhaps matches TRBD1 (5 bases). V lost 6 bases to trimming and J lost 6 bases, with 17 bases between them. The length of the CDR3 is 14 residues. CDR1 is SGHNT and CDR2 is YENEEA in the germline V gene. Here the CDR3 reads CASSPSTPRAEAFF. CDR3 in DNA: TGTGCCAGCAGTCCGTCGACCCCCAGGGCTGAAGCTTTCTTT.

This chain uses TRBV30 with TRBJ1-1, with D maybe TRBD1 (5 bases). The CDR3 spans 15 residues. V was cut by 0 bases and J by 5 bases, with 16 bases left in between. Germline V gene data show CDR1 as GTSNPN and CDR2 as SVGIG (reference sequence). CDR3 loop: CAWSVTLGGWTEAFF. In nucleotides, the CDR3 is TGTGCCTGGAGTGTAACTTTGGGGGGTTGGACTGAAGCTTTCTTT.

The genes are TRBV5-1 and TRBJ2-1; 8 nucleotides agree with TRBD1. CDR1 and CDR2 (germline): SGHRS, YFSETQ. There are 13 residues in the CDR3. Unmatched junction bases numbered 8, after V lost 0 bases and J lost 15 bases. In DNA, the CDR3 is TGCGCCAGCAGCTTGGAGGGACAGGCCGGTGGGTTCTTC. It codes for CASSLEGQAGGFF.

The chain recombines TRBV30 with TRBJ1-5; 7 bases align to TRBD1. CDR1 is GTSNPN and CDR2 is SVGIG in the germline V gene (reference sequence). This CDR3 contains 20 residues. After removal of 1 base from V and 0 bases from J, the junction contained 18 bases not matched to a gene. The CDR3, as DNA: TGTGCCTGGAGTGCAAGGACCTGGGACTCAAGGACAGGTAGCAATCAGCCCCAGCATTTT. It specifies CAWSARTWDSRTGSNQPQHF.

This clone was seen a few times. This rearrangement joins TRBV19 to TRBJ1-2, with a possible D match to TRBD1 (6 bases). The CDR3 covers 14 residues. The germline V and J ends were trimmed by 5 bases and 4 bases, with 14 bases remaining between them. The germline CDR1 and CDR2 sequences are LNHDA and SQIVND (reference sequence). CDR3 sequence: CASSLQTGSYGYTF. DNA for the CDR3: TGTGCCAGTAGTTTACAAACAGGGTCCTATGGCTACACCTTC. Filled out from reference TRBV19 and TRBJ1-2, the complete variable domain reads DGGITQSPKYLFRKEGQNVTLSCEQNLNHDAMYWYRQDPGQGLRLIYYSQIVNDFQKGDIAEGYSVSREKKESFPLTVTSAQKNPTAFYLCASSLQTGSYGYTFGSGTRLTVV.